These 4 T cell receptor beta chains came from one sample sequenced in a study of T cell responses to AZD1222 COVID-19 vaccine. Some clones are missing from TCRdb's copy, which holds only in-frame ones; the method was immunoSEQ multiplex PCR. The table records 130,000 or so clones, roughly 93% of them present only once. Specimen: peripheral blood, collected on day 0 of AZD1222 vaccination. Receptor source: an adult in good health.

CDR3 loop: CASSIGASGNTIYF. The CDR3, as DNA: TGTGCCAGTAGTATTGGTGCTTCCGGAAACACCATATATTTT. The V and J genes are TRBV19 and TRBJ1-3; D unclear. The CDR3 runs to 14 residues. With 3 bases removed from V and 4 bases from J, the gap between germline ends came to 10 bases. Germline V gene lookup returns CDR1 LNHDA and CDR2 SQIVND (reference sequence).

The V gene is TRBV6-5, the J gene TRBJ1-4; D remains unclear. CDR1 and CDR2 from the germline V gene are MNHEY and SVGAGI. CDR3 length: 13 residues. Trimming left V 2 bases short and J 5 bases short, with 6 bases between. The CDR3 DNA is TGTGCCAGCAGTTACCGTTCAAATGAAAAACTGTTTTTT. Translated: CASSYRSNEKLFF.

V is TRBV29-1 and J is TRBJ1-1; D may be TRBD1 (6 bases). The germline gives CDR1 SQVTM, CDR2 ANQGSEA. This CDR3 spans 12 amino acids. V lost 7 bases, J lost 3 bases, and 12 bases lay in between. CDR3 in DNA: TGCAGCGCCAGGGGTTCCGACACTGAAGCTTTCTTT. Its translation is CSARGSDTEAFF.

The V and J genes are TRBV15 and TRBJ2-7; TRBD1 aligns across 7 bases. J lost 3 bases, V lost 3 bases, and 5 bases had no gene match. Germline CDR1 reads LNHNV; CDR2 reads YYDKDF (reference sequence). This CDR3 region has 14 residues. The CDR3 DNA is TGTGCCACCAGCAGGGGACAGAATGTCTACGAGCAGTACTTC. Translation: CATSRGQNVYEQYF.